Listed below are T cell receptor beta chains from one sample, sequenced in a study of pediatric ulcerative colitis. Only in-frame clones appear in the TCRdb table, and some are missing; sequencing was by immunoSEQ multiplex PCR. The profile shows 55,000 to 65,000 clones, about 80% of them singletons. Input material: blood. Source of these receptors: a boy aged 10-17 years with moderate ulcerative colitis. CDR3s include the opening cysteine and the closing phenylalanine or tryptophan. Each record gives: V gene, clone size, J gene, CDR3 protein. Expanded clones are given a class, and other clones once, few, many or no size at all.

TRBV7-6	NA	TRBJ2-2	CASSPGTSGYTGELFF
TRBV29-1	NA	TRBJ2-7	CSVGLSGDYEQYF
TRBV7-9	NA	TRBJ1-1	CASSLKPGTGNTEAFF
TRBV14	NA	TRBJ1-2	CASSQVQGIPTF
TRBV5-5	few	TRBJ1-1	CASSLRNTEAFF
TRBV4-2	few	TRBJ1-5	CASSQDRGVRGSGQPQHF
TRBV4-1	NA	TRBJ2-5	CASSQAETQYF
TRBV29-1	NA	TRBJ1-4	CSVPNLTNEKLFF
TRBV5-1	NA	TRBJ1-6	CASSPGASSYNSPLHF
TRBV19	NA	TRBJ2-3	CASRTTSFRADTQYF
TRBV9	NA	TRBJ1-1	CASSVTGSGEAFF
TRBV6-1	NA	TRBJ1-1	CASTGLTGNTEAFF
TRBV15	NA	TRBJ2-2	CATSRETGGSTGELFF